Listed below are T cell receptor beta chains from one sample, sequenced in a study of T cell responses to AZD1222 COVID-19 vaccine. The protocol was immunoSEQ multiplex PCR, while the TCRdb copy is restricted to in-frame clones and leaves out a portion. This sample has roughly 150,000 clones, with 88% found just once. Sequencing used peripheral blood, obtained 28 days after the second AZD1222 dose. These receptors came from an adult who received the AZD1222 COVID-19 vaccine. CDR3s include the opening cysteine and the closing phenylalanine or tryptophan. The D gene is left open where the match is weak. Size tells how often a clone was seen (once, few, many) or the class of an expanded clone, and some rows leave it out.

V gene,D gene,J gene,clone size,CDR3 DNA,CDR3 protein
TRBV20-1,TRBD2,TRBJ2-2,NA,TGCAGTGCTAGTTTGAGCGGGAGTGGGAACGGGGAGCTGTTTTTT,CSASLSGSGNGELFF
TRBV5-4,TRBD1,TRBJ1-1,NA,TGTGCCAGCAGCTTGGAAGTTGGGCGACAGGGGGCCGATGAAGCTTTCTTT,CASSLEVGRQGADEAFF
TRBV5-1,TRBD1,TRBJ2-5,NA,TGCGCCAGCAGCACGTCGGGACAGGGGCAAGAGACCCAGTACTTC,CASSTSGQGQETQYF
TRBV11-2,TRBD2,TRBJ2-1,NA,TGTGCCAGCAGCTTATCGATGGCGGGGGAACAGAATGAGCAGTTCTTC,CASSLSMAGEQNEQFF
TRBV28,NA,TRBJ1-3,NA,TGTGCCAGCAGTTACGGGAGCACCATATATTTT,CASSYGSTIYF
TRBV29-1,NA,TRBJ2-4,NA,TGCAGCGCCGGTCGGGGTCTAGATAACATTCAGTACTTC,CSAGRGLDNIQYF
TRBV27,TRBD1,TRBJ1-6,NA,TGTGCCAGCAGAATTACGGACAGGACGGGTTCACCCCTCCACTTT,CASRITDRTGSPLHF
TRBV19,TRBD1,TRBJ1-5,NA,TGTGCCAGTACCCGACAGGGAAATCAGCCCCAGCATTTT,CASTRQGNQPQHF
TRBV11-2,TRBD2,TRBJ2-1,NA,TGTGCCAGCAGCTTAGATCCTAGCGGGGCCACTCTTCAGTTCTTC,CASSLDPSGATLQFF
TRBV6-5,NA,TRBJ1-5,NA,TGTGCCAGCAGGCAAACAGGGAGGGACAATCAGCCCCAGCATTTT,CASRQTGRDNQPQHF
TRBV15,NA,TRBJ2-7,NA,TGTGCCACCAGCAGGCAGGAAAATCACGAGCAGTACTTC,CATSRQENHEQYF
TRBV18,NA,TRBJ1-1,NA,TGTGCCAGCTCACCGGCCGGGGGCGCCCAGATGAACACTGAAGCTTTCTTT,CASSPAGGAQMNTEAFF
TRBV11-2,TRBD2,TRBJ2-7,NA,TGTGCCAGCAGCGCCCGCCCGGGACTAGCGGGAGGGGAGCAGTACTTC,CASSARPGLAGGEQYF
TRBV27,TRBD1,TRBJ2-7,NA,TGTGCCAGCAGTTTGGGACAGGGAGCCTCCGCCTACGAGCAGTACTTC,CASSLGQGASAYEQYF
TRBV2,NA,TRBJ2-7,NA,TGTGCCAGCAGGGCCGGGACAACCGGCTACGAGCCGTACTTC,CASRAGTTGYEPYF
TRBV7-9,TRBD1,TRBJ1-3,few,TGTGCCAGCAGCAAACAGGGGTTTCGAAACACCATATATTTT,CASSKQGFRNTIYF
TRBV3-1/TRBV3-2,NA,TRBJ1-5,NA,TGTGCCAGCAGCCAAGATCGTCAGCCCCAGCATTTT,CASSQDRQPQHF
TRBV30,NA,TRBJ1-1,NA,TGTGCCTGGATGTGGACAGAAGACTCTGAAGCTTTCTTT,CAWMWTEDSEAFF
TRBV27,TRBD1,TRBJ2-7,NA,TGTGCCAGCAGCTCCCTCCCCGGGACAGGGAGTTTTTCGCTGTACTTC,CASSSLPGTGSFSLYF
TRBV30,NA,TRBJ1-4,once,TGTGCCTGGACGGCGGGCGGTGAAAAACTGTTTTTT,CAWTAGGEKLFF